The entry below gives a single T cell receptor beta chain sequence along with its context. The data belong to a study of T cell changes during pregnancy in multiple sclerosis. Sequencing was performed with immunoSEQ multiplex PCR; in TCRdb, only in-frame clones are kept and a portion is missing. The table lists around 80,000 clones, about 90% of them singletons, with less than 3% in the top ten. The sample here was peripheral blood, taken before pregnancy. This clonotype was obtained from a female donor with multiple sclerosis, enrolled in a pregnancy study.

The CDR3 loop reads CASSLEVRGLLAYEQYF. In nucleotides, the CDR3 is TGTGCCAGCAGCTTAGAGGTTAGGGGGCTACTCGCCTACGAGCAGTACTTC. This chain links TRBV7-8 with TRBJ2-7; 7 nucleotides line up with TRBD1. The CDR3 is 17 amino acids. V lost 1 base and J lost 2; bases outside the gene matches: 11. CDR1 is SGHVS, CDR2 FQNEAQ, per germline. Full variable domain (remainder filled in from reference TRBV7-8 and TRBJ2-7): GAGVSQSPRYKVAKRGQDVALRCDPISGHVSLFWYQQALGQGPEFLTYFQNEAQLDKSGLPSDRFFAERPEGSVSTLKIQRTQQEDSAVYLCASSLEVRGLLAYEQYFGPGTRLTVT.